This T cell receptor (beta chain) appears in the sequencing data of a study of T cells expressing NK-cell markers (dated by TCRdb to about 2020). General notes on the study: Roughly 8 donors provided sorted CD3+CD56+NKG2C+, CD3+CD56+NKG2C- and CD3+CD56-NKG2C+ T-cell subsets, whose TCR beta-chain repertoires were profiled. Of the eight sequenced donors, seven were found to be HCMV-seropositive and one was found to be HCMV-seronegative. The libraries were sequenced on Illumina HiSeq 2000/2500, MiSeq or NextSeq, producing 2 x 150 bp reads. The study sequenced eight donors, all healthy volunteers chosen at random: three men and five women.

The study at large found these results: In six donors, the dominant CD3+CD56+NKG2C+ clonotypes ranked among the top 10 CD8+ clonotypes, making up roughly 1.0-8% of CD8+ T cells. Those dominant clonotypes were again the most abundant among CD3+CD56-NKG2C+ cells in a few donors, at roughly 25-60.1%. It remained unclear whether the expanded NKG2C-expressing T cell clones were specific for HCMV antigens.

Counted from cysteine to phenylalanine, this CDR3 has 14 amino acids. The entry carries no DNA sequence. CDR1 and CDR2 were assigned from the germline V gene as SQVTM and ANQGSEA. TCRdb shows the sequencer as Illumina HiSeq 2000. 5'RACE template switching, by which a universal primer site and unique molecular identifiers were added, was used to make TCR beta cDNA libraries. cDNA synthesis was primed from the TCR beta constant segment, followed by two successive PCR amplification steps. Concerning the study's data processing: MIGEC was used to demultiplex reads and group the reads by UMI, and MiTCR was used to assemble and quantify clonotypes. To exclude erroneous sequences, only TCR cDNA sequences supported by at least two reads were retained. Downstream repertoire analysis used the tcR package, and clonotypes were matched across fractions by CDR3 nucleotide sequence plus V segment. VDJmatch was used to annotate antigen specificity against VDJdb, with one amino acid substitution in CDR3 allowed. One entry per CDR3 protein sequence results from the TCRdb reprocessing of the reads, with DNA left out. The V and J calls and clone size are TCRdb's, not the authors'. The table for this sample records about 260,000 distinct CDR3 sequences. The ten largest account for more than 3.5% of the sample.

Turning to this clonotype: No antigen is known for it.

A commercial ELISA kit detecting HCMV-specific IgG in serum was used to determine HCMV serostatus. Ficoll density gradient centrifugation was used to isolate peripheral blood mononuclear cells from blood. This chain joins TRBV29-1 to TRBJ2-5; the D gene TCRdb calls, TRBD2, cannot be checked with no DNA. Sequenced material: blood T cells: a sorted CD56 or NKG2C T cell subset, CD4+ or CD8+ T cells, or bulk PBMC T cells (not recorded which). The receptor's source is a woman aged 18 to 75 in good health. The CDR3 is CSVVGIRRQETQYF.